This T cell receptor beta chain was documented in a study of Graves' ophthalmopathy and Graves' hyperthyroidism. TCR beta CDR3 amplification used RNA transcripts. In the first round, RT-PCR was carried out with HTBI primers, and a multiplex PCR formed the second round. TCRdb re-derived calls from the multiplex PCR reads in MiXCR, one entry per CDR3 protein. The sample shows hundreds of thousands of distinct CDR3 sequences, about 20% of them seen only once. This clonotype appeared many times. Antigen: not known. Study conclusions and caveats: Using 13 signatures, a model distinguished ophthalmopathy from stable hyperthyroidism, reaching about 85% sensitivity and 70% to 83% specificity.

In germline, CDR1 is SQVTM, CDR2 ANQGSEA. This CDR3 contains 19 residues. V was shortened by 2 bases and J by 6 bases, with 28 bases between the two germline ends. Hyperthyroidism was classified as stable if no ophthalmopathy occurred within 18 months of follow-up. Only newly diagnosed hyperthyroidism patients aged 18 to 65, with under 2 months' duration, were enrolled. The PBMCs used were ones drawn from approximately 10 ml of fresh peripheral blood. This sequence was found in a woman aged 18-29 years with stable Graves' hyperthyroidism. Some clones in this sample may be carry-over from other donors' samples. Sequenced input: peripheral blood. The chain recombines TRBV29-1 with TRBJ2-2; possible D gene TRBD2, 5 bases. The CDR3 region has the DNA TGCAGCGTTGAAAGATCGGGTAGCGATACAGCGTACGGTCCCGGGGAGCTGTTTTTT. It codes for CSVERSGSDTAYGPGELFF.